This entry lists 22 T cell receptor beta chains sequenced from one sample in a study of T-cell memory formation after mild COVID-19. TCRdb processed the 5' RACE reads anew with MiXCR; each CDR3 protein has one entry. The sample comprises about half a million distinct CDR3 sequences, about 20% of which are singletons, and roughly an eighth rests with the top ten. The sequenced sample consisted of PBMCs or a T cell subset sorted from them (not recorded which). These receptors were taken from an adult woman who had mild COVID-19 (a few samples of this study predate the infection). Cell type and time point are not known.

This clonotype occurred a few times. This sequence joins TRBV29-1 and TRBJ1-2; perhaps TRBD1 as D (5 bases). The V end lost 0 bases, the J end lost 3 bases, and 8 bases lay between the germline ends. CDR1 SQVTM and CDR2 ANQGSEA come from the germline V gene. The CDR3 sequence is 13 residues long. The CDR3 DNA sequence: TGCAGCGTTGAAGACAGGGTGGACTATGGCTACACCTTC. This encodes CSVEDRVDYGYTF. Looking up the rest from reference TRBV29-1 and TRBJ1-2 gives the full variable domain: SAVISQKPSRDICQRGTSLTIQCQVDSQVTMMFWYRQQPGQSLTLIATANQGSEATYESGFVIDKFPISRPNLTFSTLTVSNMSPEDSSIYLCSVEDRVDYGYTFGSGTRLTVV.

The chain joins TRBV4-1 to TRBJ1-3; a possible D gene is TRBD1 (6 bases). CDR3 length: 17 amino acids. V was cut by 0 bases and J by 0 bases, with 12 bases left in between. Germline CDR1 and CDR2: MGHRA and YSYEKL. CDR3 coding DNA: TGCGCCAGCAGCCAAGATTGGGGGCCGCGCTCTGGAAACACCATATATTTT. It yields the protein CASSQDWGPRSGNTIYF.

This clonotype came up a few times. CDR3 protein: CSVDPRVSNTEAFF. The CDR3 coding sequence is TGCAGCGTTGATCCCAGGGTTTCAAACACTGAAGCTTTCTTT. The chain recombines TRBV29-1 with TRBJ1-1; TRBD1 might be the D (5 bases). CDR3 size: 14 residues. Germline values: CDR1 SQVTM, CDR2 ANQGSEA. The ends were cut back, 3 bases at V and 2 bases at J, with 13 bases in the middle.

The rearrangement joins TRBV3-1 to TRBJ2-5; possibly TRBD1 for D (5 bases). This CDR3 region has 16 residues. Germline-derived CDR1 and CDR2 are LGHDT and YNNKEL (reference sequence). Trimming left V 5 bases short and J 4 bases short, with 20 bases between. CDR3: CASSGASGTGLETQYF. In DNA form, the CDR3 reads TGTGCCAGCAGCGGGGCTAGTGGCACGGGTTTAGAGACCCAGTACTTC.

The genes are TRBV7-2 and TRBJ2-4, with D tentatively TRBD1 (5 bases). The germline V gene has CDR1 SGHTA and CDR2 FQGNSA. Between the trimmed V and J ends, which lost 5 bases and 5 bases, there was a span of 13 bases. CDR3 length: 14 residues. The CDR3 coding sequence is TGTGCCAGCAGCCCGATCAACAGGCAAAACATTCAGTACTTC. This encodes CASSPINRQNIQYF.

This clonotype has more than one count but fewer than ten. The V and J genes are TRBV29-1 and TRBJ1-1, with D perhaps matching TRBD1 (5 bases). The CDR3 has 13 amino acids. CDR1 is SQVTM, CDR2 ANQGSEA, per germline. V lost 6 bases to trimming and J lost 0 bases, with 11 bases between them. The CDR3 bases are TGCAGCGTGCCGGGACCCATGAACACTGAAGCTTTCTTT. It encodes CSVPGPMNTEAFF.

J is TRBJ1-3 and V is TRBV7-2, with TRBD1 as a possible D gene (6 bases). The V and J ends lost 6 bases and 3 bases respectively, with 18 bases between them. Germline CDR1 and CDR2: SGHTA and FQGNSA. The CDR3 is made up of 16 amino acids. CDR3 sequence: CASSQRGRGGGNTIYF. For the CDR3, the DNA is TGTGCCAGCAGTCAGCGGGGCAGGGGAGGTGGAAACACCATATATTTT.

The chain couples TRBV7-2 to TRBJ2-7, with D unresolved. Trimming stripped 1 base from V and 0 bases from J, with 7 bases between. The V gene's germline CDR1 is SGHTA and CDR2 FQGNSA. The CDR3 contains 14 residues. The CDR3 here is CASSLGVNSYEQYF. CDR3 coding DNA: TGTGCCAGCAGCTTAGGGGTCAACTCCTACGAGCAGTACTTC.

This clonotype was detected only a few times. This chain uses TRBV19 with TRBJ2-1, with a possible D match to TRBD2 (5 bases). Deletions cut 3 bases from V and 4 bases from J, with 13 bases between. Germline CDR1 LNHDA, CDR2 SQIVND (reference sequence). This CDR3 region has 15 residues. For the CDR3, the DNA is TGTGCCAGTAGTATTGAGCGGTACCGGTACAATGAGCAGTTCTTC. Translated: CASSIERYRYNEQFF. The full variable domain, with the rest looked up from reference TRBV19 and TRBJ2-1, is DGGITQSPKYLFRKEGQNVTLSCEQNLNHDAMYWYRQDPGQGLRLIYYSQIVNDFQKGDIAEGYSVSREKKESFPLTVTSAQKNPTAFYLCASSIERYRYNEQFFGPGTRLTVL.

This clonotype has just a few counts. The chain links TRBV15 to TRBJ2-7; 9 nucleotides agree with TRBD1. The J segment lost 4 bases and the V segment lost 4 bases, leaving 8 bases of the junction unmatched. CDR3 length equals 15 residues. The germline gives CDR1 LNHNV, CDR2 YYDKDF (reference sequence). CDR3 in amino acids: CATSTMDRGGYEQYF. CDR3 coding DNA: TGTGCCACCAGCACGATGGACAGGGGCGGATACGAGCAGTACTTC.

This clonotype has just a few counts. This rearrangement joins TRBV24-1 to TRBJ1-1, with D perhaps TRBD1 (5 bases). Germline V gene sequence: CDR1 KGHDR, CDR2 SFDVKD. The V and J ends lost 8 bases and 4 bases respectively, with 13 bases between them. The CDR3 is 13 amino acids. In DNA form, the CDR3 reads TGTGCCACCATTATTGGGGGTAGCACTGAAGCTTTCTTT. This encodes CATIIGGSTEAFF.

In its sample, this clonotype was seen a few times. This chain joins TRBV30 and TRBJ1-1; D is unresolved. Germline V CDR1 and CDR2: GTSNPN, SVGIG (reference sequence). V dropped 3 bases and J dropped 1 base, with 3 bases sitting between them. The CDR3 is made up of 11 amino acids. DNA for the CDR3: TGTGCCTGGAGAAAGAACACTGAAGCTTTCTTT. Residues: CAWRKNTEAFF.

The gene calls are TRBV5-4 and TRBJ2-2; TRBD2 matches at 9 bases. Germline values: CDR1 SGHNT, CDR2 YYREEE (reference sequence). Losses at the gene ends were 3 bases for V and 6 bases for J; bases not matched to a gene: 15. This CDR3 contains 18 residues. Here the CDR3 DNA reads TGTGCCAGCAGCTCGACCTTTGGCGGGGGGGTTAATTCCGGGGAGCTGTTTTTT. Its protein product is CASSSTFGGGVNSGELFF.

This sequence joins TRBV6-5 and TRBJ1-1; D unclear. Trimming removed 5 bases from V and 5 bases from J, with 6 bases in between. The CDR3 contains 11 residues. Germline V gene data show CDR1 as MNHEY and CDR2 as SVGAGI. The CDR3 loop reads CASSKLTEAFF. The DNA for the CDR3 is TGTGCCAGCAGTAAGCTAACTGAAGCTTTCTTT.

The chain joins TRBV7-9 to TRBJ1-1, with a tentative D call TRBD1 (6 bases). This CDR3 region has 13 residues. Germline CDR1 reads SEHNR; CDR2 reads FQNEAQ (reference sequence). V shed 3 bases and J shed 6 bases, with 11 bases lying between them. The CDR3 loop reads CASSLDRYAEAFF. The CDR3, as DNA: TGTGCCAGCAGCTTGGACAGATACGCTGAAGCTTTCTTT.

As regards this clonotype: This may be a read error: a much more frequent sequence differs by one nucleotide. The chain employs TRBV12-3 or TRBV12-4 and TRBJ2-3; 7 nucleotides line up with TRBD2. The CDR3 extends over 12 amino acids. The chain's CDR3 is CASSEAGDTKYF. For the CDR3, the DNA is TGTGCCAGCAGTGAGGCGGGAGATACGAAGTATTTT.

This chain uses TRBV14 with TRBJ2-2; no reliable D call. The CDR3 consists of 15 residues. Germline loops: CDR1 SGHDN, CDR2 FVKESK. V was trimmed by 5 bases and J by 6 bases, leaving 16 bases between them. In DNA form, the CDR3 reads TGTGCCAGCAGCGAGACAACACTTGGATCCGGGGAGCTGTTTTTT. Translation: CASSETTLGSGELFF.

This chain joins TRBV7-2 and TRBJ1-2; D is perhaps TRBD1 (6 bases). This CDR3 has 17 amino acids. Trimming left V 5 bases short and J 4 bases short, with 23 bases between. Germline CDR1 and CDR2: SGHTA and FQGNSA. In DNA form, the CDR3 reads TGTGCCAGCAGCCTAGTTTGGGCAGGGGATTTATTCTATGGCTACACCTTC. Its protein product is CASSLVWAGDLFYGYTF.

This clonotype turned up a few times. The chain has TRBV2 and TRBJ2-7; 8 bases are a match to TRBD2. The CDR3 is 15 residues long. CDR1 SNHLY and CDR2 FYNNEI come from the germline V gene. V was clipped by 8 bases and J by 0 bases; unmatched bases: 9. This CDR3 reads CASDGGRGASYEQYF. DNA for the CDR3: TGTGCCAGCGACGGTGGGCGGGGGGCCTCCTACGAGCAGTACTTC.

This chain links TRBV25-1 with TRBJ1-1, with TRBD1 matching over 9 bases. Germline values: CDR1 MGHDK, CDR2 SYGVNS. This CDR3 spans 15 amino acids. Trimming removed 5 bases from V and 4 bases from J; junction bases left unmatched: 8. In DNA form, the CDR3 reads TGTGCCAGCAGTTCCGTGGACAGGGGACTCACTGAAGCTTTCTTT. The encoded protein is CASSSVDRGLTEAFF.

The V and J genes are TRBV10-3 and TRBJ2-3; 10 bases map to TRBD2. V lost 6 bases and J lost 4; bases outside the gene matches: 13. The CDR3 covers 17 residues. From germline, CDR1 is ENHRY and CDR2 SYGVKD. CDR3 residues: CAISRGKAGGPADTQYF. In DNA, the CDR3 is TGTGCCATCAGCCGCGGTAAAGCGGGGGGGCCAGCAGATACGCAGTATTTT.

The chain combines TRBV12-3 or TRBV12-4 with TRBJ2-7; a possible D gene is TRBD2 (5 bases). The CDR3 is 14 amino acids. Trimming took off 4 bases at V and 7 bases at J, with 17 bases between the two ends. The CDR3 DNA follows: TGTGCCAGCAGTTCCCCTTATCTAGCTCAAGAGCAGTACTTC. It encodes CASSSPYLAQEQYF.